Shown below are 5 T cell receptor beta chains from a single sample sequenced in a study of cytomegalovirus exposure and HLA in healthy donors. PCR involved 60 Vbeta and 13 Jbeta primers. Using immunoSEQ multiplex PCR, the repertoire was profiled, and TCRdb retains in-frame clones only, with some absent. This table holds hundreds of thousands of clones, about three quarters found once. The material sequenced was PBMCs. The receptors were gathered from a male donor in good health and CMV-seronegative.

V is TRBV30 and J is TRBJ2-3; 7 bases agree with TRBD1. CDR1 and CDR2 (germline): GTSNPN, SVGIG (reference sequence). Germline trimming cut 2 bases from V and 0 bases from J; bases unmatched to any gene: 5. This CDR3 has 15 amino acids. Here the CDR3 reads CAWSTKGASTDTQYF. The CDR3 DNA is TGTGCCTGGAGTACAAAGGGGGCAAGCACAGATACGCAGTATTTT.

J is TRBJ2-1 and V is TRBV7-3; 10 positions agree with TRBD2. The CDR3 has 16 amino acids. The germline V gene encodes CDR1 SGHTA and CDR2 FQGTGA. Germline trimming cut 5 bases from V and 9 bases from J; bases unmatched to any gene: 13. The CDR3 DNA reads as TGTGCCAGCAGCCTGCTCGGGACTAGCGAAATGAGTGAGCAGTTCTTC. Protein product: CASSLLGTSEMSEQFF.

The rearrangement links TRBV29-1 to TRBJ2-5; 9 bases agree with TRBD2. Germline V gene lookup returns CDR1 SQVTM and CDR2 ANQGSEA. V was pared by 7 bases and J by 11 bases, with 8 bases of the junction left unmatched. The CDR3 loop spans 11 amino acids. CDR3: CSGRGGGEQYF. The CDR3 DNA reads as TGCAGCGGTCGCGGGGGGGGAGAGCAGTACTTC.

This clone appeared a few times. CDR3 amino acids: CASSFRSPYEQYF. CDR3 sequence (DNA): TGTGCCAGCAGCTTTCGGAGTCCCTACGAGCAGTACTTC. The chain has TRBV13 and TRBJ2-7, with D unclear. V shed 3 bases and J shed 2 bases, with 8 bases lying between them. Germline CDR1 PRHDT, CDR2 FYEKMQ (reference sequence). The CDR3 consists of 13 residues.

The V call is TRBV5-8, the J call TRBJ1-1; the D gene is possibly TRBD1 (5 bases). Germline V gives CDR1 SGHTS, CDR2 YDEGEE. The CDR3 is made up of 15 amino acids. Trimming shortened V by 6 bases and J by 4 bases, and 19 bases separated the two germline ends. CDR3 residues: CASTPELRRGTEAFF. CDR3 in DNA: TGTGCCAGCACCCCCGAGTTAAGAAGGGGCACTGAAGCTTTCTTT. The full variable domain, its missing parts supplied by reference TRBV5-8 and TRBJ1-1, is EAGVTQSPTHLIKTRGQQATLRCSPISGHTSVYWYQQALGLGLQFLLWYDEGEERNRGNFPPRFSGRQFPNYSSELNVNALELEDSALYLCASTPELRRGTEAFFGQGTRLTVV.